This record concerns one T cell receptor beta chain sequence. This clonotype has just a few counts. It has no known antigen specificity. No base qualities exist here, and no much larger clone lies one base off it. This record comes from a study of T cells in Graves' hyperthyroidism and ophthalmopathy (dated by TCRdb to between 2018 and 2021). At the level of the whole study: Peripheral blood samples were taken at the time of initial diagnosis, prior to any treatment. To identify distinguishing TCR V-J signatures, a discovery cohort of 90 to 100 patients was used, comprising 43 with Graves' ophthalmopathy and around 60 with stable Graves' hyperthyroidism. An independent validation cohort of under 20 hyperthyroidism patients and about 15 patients who later progressed to ophthalmopathy tested prospective prediction of ophthalmopathy. The 100 or so discovery patients were divided at random into training and test sets in a 7:3 ratio. Thyroid tissue and blood T-cell repertoires from more than 5 Graves' hyperthyroidism patients were also compared in the study. Following sampling, methimazole starting at 30 mg daily was given to hyperthyroidism patients, and high-dose intravenous methylprednisolone was given to ophthalmopathy patients. According to the paper, TCR Vbeta CDR3 sequencing was carried out on over 130 peripheral blood samples, which came from more than 40 ophthalmopathy, some 73 hyperthyroidism and approximately 17 progressor patients.

Amplification of TCR beta CDR3 regions was carried out from RNA transcripts. The first round of RT-PCR for the TCR CDR3 was performed with the HTBI primer set and the Qiagen OneStep RT-PCR kit. A second multiplex PCR round built the libraries, followed by size selection and purification. Paired-end sequencing of the libraries was performed with 100 bp reads on an Illumina HiSeq2000. The published analysis was carried out like this. SOAPnuke was used to process the raw data, removing reads that contained adapters or uncalled bases, had a mean Phred below 15, or lacked an exact match to the constant primer or identifier. High-quality paired reads were merged with COPE v1.2.5, and unique nucleotide sequences were defined as clonotypes. MiTCR v1.1 was used to align clonotypes to the IMGT TRBV, TRBD and TRBJ reference segments. The analysis was restricted to V-J combinations with a frequency above 0.0001, which together covered just over 98% of the repertoires. A TCS score was defined as the ratio between F50 (clonal expansion) and ExV (chaos), using BLOSUM62-based TCRdist between CDR3 peptides within each V-J. Welch's t-statistics and random forest reduced 500 to 650 V-J features to 10 to 15, which were used in a naive Bayes classifier (R e1071). TCRdb passed the public sequencing reads through fastp at Q25 and MiXCR, retaining productive beta sequences. Every CDR3 protein is listed once, alongside the most common genes and DNA of its rows. The V and J calls shown here were made by TCRdb, not taken from the authors' results. The sample table records hundreds of thousands of distinct CDR3 sequences; about 15% of these occur just once. Around 9.6% of the sample goes to the ten largest clones.

What the study reported, not specific to this receptor: Ophthalmopathy was separated from stable hyperthyroidism by a 13 V-J signature model, with approximately 86% sensitivity and 81% to 83% specificity obtained in cross-validation and 80%/75% obtained in testing. No statistical method was used to fix the sample size in advance, and group allocation was not hidden from the investigators. During validation, the model predicted progression to ophthalmopathy a median of around 7 months ahead of onset, with more than 55% sensitivity and roughly 72% specificity. Most expanded thyroid clonotypes (frequency above 0.001) were also detected in blood, suggesting blood repertoires may reflect thyroid immune responses.

A patient counted as having stable Graves' hyperthyroidism if no progression to ophthalmopathy occurred over 18 months of follow-up. The hyperthyroidism patients were between 18 and 65 years old and newly diagnosed, with a disease duration of less than 2 months. Patients with uncontrolled infections, other autoimmune diseases, pregnancy or lactation were excluded. Diagnoses were based on clinical symptoms, serum thyroxine and TRAb, thyroid ultrasound and orbital computed tomography. PBMCs were isolated from roughly 10 ml of fresh peripheral blood by Ficoll-Paque density gradient centrifugation. Total RNA was extracted using Trizol reagent, and RNA quality was assessed on an Agilent 2100 Bioanalyzer. The material sequenced was blood. The TCR was taken from a woman aged 18-29 years with Graves' hyperthyroidism.

The CDR3 protein: CASSGTQGAGEKLFF. The nucleotides are TGTGCCAGCAGTGGGACACAGGGGGCAGGTGAAAAACTGTTTTTT. The rearrangement joined TRBV6-1 to TRBJ1-4; the junction holds 9 bases that match TRBD1. Reading the germline V gene gives CDR1 MNHNS and CDR2 SASEGT. Reading from cysteine to phenylalanine, the CDR3 counts 15 amino acids. The read is trimmed to its CDR3 DNA, 45 bases read in frame from base 1. Germline trimming: 4 bases from V, 7 bases from J; junction bases outside gene matches: 7.